Listed below are T cell receptor beta chains from one sample, sequenced in a study of CD8 T cells in ankylosing spondylitis. In TCRdb, the 5' RACE reads were re-called with MiXCR into one record per CDR3 protein. The sample lists fewer than 250,000 distinct CDR3 sequences, about a quarter seen once, with under 8% in the top ten. The sequenced sample consisted of blood, either unsorted or a sorted T cell fraction (not recorded which). The source is a male donor with ankylosing spondylitis or in good health (not recorded which). Both conserved end residues are part of each CDR3. The D gene is left open where the match is weak. Size is omitted from some rows. Given values are once, few, many or a class for expanded clones.

d_call j_call v_call clone_size cdr3_nt cdr3_aa
TRBD2 TRBJ2-2 TRBV3-1 - TGTGCCAGCAGCCAAGCTAGCGGGAGCTTCACCGGGGAGCTGTTTTTT CASSQASGSFTGELFF
TRBD2 TRBJ2-2 TRBV4-1 many TGCGCCAGCAGCCAAGATTTCGGGGGAAGGACTAGCGGGAGACCCACCGGGGAGCTGTTTTTT CASSQDFGGRTSGRPTGELFF
- TRBJ2-1 TRBV24-1 many TGTGCCACCAGTTCGATTAGCGGATCCTACAATGAGCAGTTCTTC CATSSISGSYNEQFF
TRBD2 TRBJ2-2 TRBV15 once TGTGCCACCAGCAGAGATAGTCTAGCGGGAGTCGCCGGGGAGCTGTTTTTT CATSRDSLAGVAGELFF
TRBD1 TRBJ1-5 TRBV20-1 - TGCAGTGCGAGGAGGACAGGAGTCAATCAGCCCCAGCATTTT CSARRTGVNQPQHF
TRBD2 TRBJ2-3 TRBV5-1 few TGCGCCAGCAGCCCGGGACTAGCGGCCACAGATACGCAGTATTTT CASSPGLAATDTQYF
- TRBJ2-2 TRBV29-1 - TGCAGCGTGAGACCCAGCGGCACCGGGGAGCTGTTTTTT CSVRPSGTGELFF
- TRBJ2-7 TRBV5-1 many TGCGCCAGCAGCCCACAGACAAGCTCCTACGAGCAGTACTTC CASSPQTSSYEQYF
TRBD1 TRBJ2-5 TRBV7-6 few TGTGCCAGCAGCACCCGGGGACAGGGTGGGGAGACCCAGTACTTC CASSTRGQGGETQYF
TRBD1 TRBJ2-3 TRBV20-1 many TGCAGTGCTAGGCGCCCAGGGGGCATAGATACGCAGTATTTT CSARRPGGIDTQYF
TRBD2 TRBJ2-7 TRBV5-1 many TGCGCCAGCAGCGCAGGGGCGTCAAGCGGGAGCTCCTACGAGCAGTACTTC CASSAGASSGSSYEQYF
- TRBJ1-1 TRBV29-1 few TGCAGCGGGGGGGTCCAGGGCACTGAAGCTTTCTTT CSGGVQGTEAFF
- TRBJ1-1 TRBV10-3 - TGTGCCATCAGGGACTACGAAGGACGGTCGTACACTGAAGCTTTCTTT CAIRDYEGRSYTEAFF
- TRBJ2-3 TRBV29-1 many TGCAGCGTTGAGTCGGGGCGGTCATTCACAGATACGCAGTATTTT CSVESGRSFTDTQYF
TRBD2 TRBJ2-7 TRBV5-1 - TGCGCCAGCAGCTTGGAAACCGGGACTACCTACTACGAGCAGTACTTC CASSLETGTTYYEQYF
- TRBJ2-3 TRBV20-1 once TGCAGTGCTAGAGGACTAGTCCCAGATACGCAGTATTTT CSARGLVPDTQYF
TRBD2 TRBJ2-1 TRBV20-1 - TGCAGTGCTCGGCCGACCCCGGGACTAGCGTTACGCAATGAGCAGTTCTTC CSARPTPGLALRNEQFF
TRBD2 TRBJ2-1 TRBV5-1 - TGCGCCAGCAGCTTGCTCACTAGCGGAAATACTAGAAATGAGCAGTTCTTC CASSLLTSGNTRNEQFF
- TRBJ2-5 TRBV20-1 - TGCAGTGCCGCGGGGCGGGAGACCCAGTACTTC CSAAGRETQYF
TRBD2 TRBJ2-7 TRBV4-3 few TGCGCCAGCAGCCAGGATAGCGGGAGGGCCAGGGCATACGAGCAGTACTTC CASSQDSGRARAYEQYF
- TRBJ2-1 TRBV15 - TGTGCCACCAGCTCTAGGGACGTGAGCTCCTACAATGAGCAGTTCTTC CATSSRDVSSYNEQFF
- TRBJ2-7 TRBV18 few TGTGCCAGCTCCCCACGGGGGGTTCCGGGACAGAAAACCTACGAGCAGTACTTC CASSPRGVPGQKTYEQYF